The 20 T cell receptor beta chains below were found in one sample sequenced in a study of T cell clusters in autoimmune cytopenias. TRB rearrangements were amplified by touch-down multiplex PCR with mixed TRB-A/B primers. TCRdb re-called the multiplex PCR reads; one entry per CDR3 protein, DNA not given. The sample's table shows over 5,500 distinct CDR3 sequences. About 39,000 genome equivalents of blood DNA were amplified for TRB. These same data were also listed under a study on T cell repertoires in aging, cancer and after chemotherapy.

Material for sequencing was peripheral blood. These receptors all stem from a human donor in good health.

This clonotype counts as medium-sized by frequency. J is TRBJ2-7 and V is TRBV6-1; the TCRdb D gene call, TRBD1, has no DNA to confirm it. CDR1 MNHNS and CDR2 SASEGT come from the germline V gene. The CDR3 totals 12 residues. The CDR3 reads CASTRQGYEQYF.

The genes are TRBV10-3 and TRBJ2-3; the TCRdb D gene call, TRBD2, has no DNA to confirm it. Per the germline V gene, CDR1 is ENHRY and CDR2 is SYGVKD. The CDR3 loop spans 15 amino acids. The CDR3: CAISESPEGGDTQYF.

This clonotype ranks as medium-sized (0.01 to 0.1%) in terms of frequency. The rearrangement links TRBV6-1 to TRBJ2-5; lacking DNA, the TRBD1 call made by TCRdb goes unchecked. CDR3 length: 14 residues. The germline gives CDR1 MNHNS, CDR2 SASEGT. CDR3 amino acids: CASSLDRVRETQYF.

This clonotype is deemed medium-sized (0.01 to 0.1%) by its frequency. The chain recombines TRBV18 with TRBJ2-7. The CDR3 is 12 amino acids. Germline-derived CDR1 and CDR2 are KGHSH and LQKENI. This chain's CDR3 is CASSPPGYEQYF.

This clonotype is labeled medium-sized based on frequency. J is TRBJ2-5 and V is TRBV5-6; the TRBD2 assignment by TCRdb is unverifiable without DNA. This CDR3 is 14 amino acids long. Germline lookup yields CDR1 SGHDT and CDR2 YYEEEE. This chain's CDR3 is CASSLRQGGETQYF.

V and J are TRBV4-3 and TRBJ1-5; TCRdb gives TRBD1 as the D gene, but with no DNA this cannot be confirmed. This CDR3 spans 14 amino acids. Germline V gene data show CDR1 as LGHNA and CDR2 as YSLEER. The chain's CDR3 is CASSQETGNQPQHF.

Its frequency marks this clonotype as medium-sized. This chain's CDR3 is CASSRRSGNEQYF. The chain uses TRBV27 and TRBJ2-7. From germline, CDR1 is MNHEY and CDR2 SMNVEV (reference sequence). This CDR3 comprises 13 residues.

This chain uses TRBV7-9 with TRBJ2-2. The CDR3 is made up of 13 amino acids. CDR1 is SEHNR and CDR2 is FQNEAQ in the germline V gene (reference sequence). The CDR3 sequence is CASSWGYTGELFF.

This clonotype is classed as medium-sized by frequency. The chain couples TRBV15 to TRBJ1-3; absent DNA, TCRdb's TRBD1 call cannot be checked. The CDR3 has 16 residues. The germline V gene encodes CDR1 LNHNV and CDR2 YYDKDF (reference sequence). The CDR3 here is CATSWETGSGGNTIYF.

By frequency, this clonotype registers medium-sized. This chain links TRBV15 with TRBJ2-3; TCRdb indicates TRBD2, and absent DNA this call remains unverified. From germline, CDR1 is LNHNV and CDR2 YYDKDF (reference sequence). The CDR3 is 18 amino acids. The CDR3 loop reads CATSRGATSGASTDTQYF.

This clonotype is labeled medium-sized based on frequency. This chain connects TRBV5-4 to TRBJ2-1; without DNA, the TCRdb call of TRBD1 cannot be checked. This CDR3 comprises 16 residues. Germline lookup yields CDR1 SGHNT and CDR2 YYREEE (reference sequence). CDR3 sequence reads: CASSPRQGQGDNEQFF.

V usage is TRBV11-2 and J usage is TRBJ1-6; lacking DNA, the TRBD1 call made by TCRdb goes unchecked. Germline CDR1 reads SGHAT; CDR2 reads FQNNGV. The CDR3 has 12 amino acids. The chain's CDR3 is CASSPPGSPLHF.

This clonotype is classed as medium-sized (0.01 to 0.1%) by frequency. The gene calls are TRBV19 and TRBJ1-5. Germline assignment: CDR1 LNHDA and CDR2 SQIVND (reference sequence). The CDR3 is made up of 13 amino acids. CDR3 residues: CASNTGKDQPQHF. Full variable domain (rest looked up from reference TRBV19 and TRBJ1-5): DGGITQSPKYLFRKEGQNVTLSCEQNLNHDAMYWYRQDPGQGLRLIYYSQIVNDFQKGDIAEGYSVSREKKESFPLTVTSAQKNPTAFYLCASNTGKDQPQHFGDGTRLSIL.

This clonotype is medium-sized by frequency. The rearrangement uses TRBV5-4 and TRBJ2-1. Germline values: CDR1 SGHNT, CDR2 YYREEE (reference sequence). This CDR3 region has 11 residues. The CDR3 reads CASSLGNEQFF.

Judged by frequency, this clonotype is medium-sized. The chain uses TRBV27 and TRBJ2-5; absent DNA, TCRdb's TRBD1 call cannot be checked. Germline V gene sequence: CDR1 MNHEY, CDR2 SMNVEV (reference sequence). The CDR3 totals 15 residues. The CDR3 here is CASSPWGAGGETQYF.

The genes are TRBV12-3 or TRBV12-4 and TRBJ1-3. This CDR3 spans 15 amino acids. The CDR3 reads CASSFSAGNGNTIYF.

This clonotype ranks as medium-sized in terms of frequency. The V call is TRBV6-1, the J call TRBJ2-5; the D call of TRBD1 rests on TCRdb alone, since no DNA is present to check it. This CDR3 contains 15 residues. Looked up from germline, CDR1 is MNHNS and CDR2 is SASEGT. The CDR3 sequence is CASSEGGANTETQYF.

By frequency, this clonotype registers medium-sized. The chain links TRBV6-1 to TRBJ2-1; TCRdb names TRBD1, which stays unverified in the absence of DNA. The CDR3 has 15 residues. Germline lookup yields CDR1 MNHNS and CDR2 SASEGT. CDR3 loop: CASSRGGGGSDEQFF.

In terms of frequency, this clonotype is medium-sized (0.01 to 0.1%). This sequence joins TRBV12-3 or TRBV12-4 and TRBJ1-5; TCRdb gives TRBD1 as the D gene, but with no DNA this cannot be confirmed. The CDR3 runs 15 residues. The chain's CDR3 is CASSLMGQDNQPQHF.

Considering frequency, this clonotype is medium-sized. The chain recombines TRBV27 with TRBJ2-5; TCRdb indicates TRBD1, and absent DNA this call remains unverified. The length of the CDR3 is 14 residues. CDR1 and CDR2 (germline): MNHEY, SMNVEV (reference sequence). This CDR3 reads CASSPRGYQETQYF.